The 30 T cell receptor beta chains below come from one sample, sequenced in a study of T cells in Graves' hyperthyroidism and ophthalmopathy. Amplified TCR beta CDR3 regions came from RNA transcripts. With the HTBI primer set, the TCR CDR3 went through a first round of RT-PCR. MiXCR was run by TCRdb on the multiplex PCR reads, yielding one entry per CDR3 protein. The sample yields some 620,000 distinct CDR3 sequences, about 17% seen once. The specimen sequenced was blood. All receptors derive from a woman aged 25 to 39 with Graves' hyperthyroidism.

The genes are TRBV10-3 and TRBJ2-7, with 7 bases lining up with TRBD1. The CDR3 is made up of 16 amino acids. Per the germline V gene, CDR1 is ENHRY and CDR2 is SYGVKD. The ends lost 2 bases at V and 4 bases at J; junction bases unmatched: 11. CDR3 region: CAISEPTRTGDYEQYF. For the CDR3, the DNA is TGTGCCATCAGTGAGCCCACCAGGACAGGTGATTACGAGCAGTACTTC.

To note about this clonotype: The junction differs from germline at one of its ends, possibly a read error. V and J are TRBV11-1 and TRBJ1-1; D is unclear. Germline V gene lookup returns CDR1 SGHAT and CDR2 FQDESV (reference sequence). There are 16 residues in the CDR3. This CDR3 is CASSFHASPMNAEAFF. Written as DNA, the CDR3 is TGTGCCAGCAGCTTCCACGCGTCCCCAATGAACGCTGAAGCTTTCTTT. Supplemented by reference TRBV11-1 and TRBJ1-1, the full variable domain reads EAEVAQSPRYKITEKSQAVAFWCDPISGHATLYWYRQILGQGPELLVQFQDESVVDDSQLPKDRFSAERLKGVDSTLKIQPAELGDSAMYLCASSFHASPMNAEAFFGQGTRLTVV.

This clonotype has a handful of counts. V usage is TRBV12-3 or TRBV12-4 and J usage is TRBJ2-7; 10 nucleotides line up with TRBD2. This CDR3 spans 15 amino acids. Trimming removed 6 bases from V and 4 bases from J; junction bases left unmatched: 9. The CDR3 DNA is TGTGCCAGCAGCTTCTTAGCGGGAGGATTGTACGAGCAGTACTTC. This translates into CASSFLAGGLYEQYF.

This clonotype was detected many times. CDR3 bases: TGCAGTGCTAGCGGACAGGGGACCGGCGGCTACACCTTC. This sequence encodes CSASGQGTGGYTF. The V and J genes are TRBV20-1 and TRBJ1-2; TRBD1 matches 9 bases. CDR1 and CDR2 from the germline V gene are DFQATT and SNEGSKA (reference sequence). V gave up 3 bases and J gave up 8 bases; unmatched junction bases: 7. This CDR3 spans 13 amino acids.

This clonotype has ten or more counts. Here the CDR3 DNA reads TGTGCCAGCAGAAATCAGGGTGCCAATCAGCCCCAGCATTTT. Translated: CASRNQGANQPQHF. V usage is TRBV2 and J usage is TRBJ1-5; D perhaps matches TRBD1 (5 bases). The germline V gene encodes CDR1 SNHLY and CDR2 FYNNEI. This CDR3 region has 14 residues. Trimming stripped 6 bases from V and 3 bases from J, with 12 bases between.

This clonotype occurred many times. The chain is built from TRBV5-1 and TRBJ2-4; D is uncertain. The V gene's germline CDR1 is SGHRS and CDR2 YFSETQ. The CDR3 is made up of 12 amino acids. Trimming removed 1 base at V and 9 bases at J, with 8 bases between. In DNA form, the CDR3 reads TGCGCCAGCAGCTTGAATCGTGCCATTCAGTACTTC. Encoded protein: CASSLNRAIQYF.

This clonotype was found a few times. CDR3 nucleotides: TGTGCCACCAGTGCTCGTCTACAGGGGGGGAACTATGGCTACACCTTC. This translates into CATSARLQGGNYGYTF. The gene calls are TRBV24-1 and TRBJ1-2, with 8 bases that match TRBD1. Looked up from germline, CDR1 is KGHDR and CDR2 is SFDVKD. V dropped 5 bases and J dropped 2; count of bases not matched to a gene: 9. This CDR3 comprises 16 residues.

Remarks on this clonotype: This may be a read error: a much more frequent sequence differs by one nucleotide. The rearrangement joins TRBV6-1 to TRBJ1-1, with 8 positions matching TRBD1. The CDR3 contains 14 residues. Germline V gene lookup returns CDR1 MNHNS and CDR2 SASEGT. With V trimmed by 7 bases and J by 3 bases, 7 bases remained unmatched. The CDR3 loop reads CASNRQGFDTEAFF. CDR3 DNA: TGTGCCAGCAATCGACAGGGGTTTGACACTGAAGCTTTCTTT.

J is TRBJ1-1 and V is TRBV19; D is uncertain. This CDR3 is built from 13 residues. V lost 7 bases to trimming and J lost 4 bases, with 13 bases between them. Germline V gene sequence: CDR1 LNHDA, CDR2 SQIVND (reference sequence). The CDR3 coding sequence is TGTGCCAGTACCCTGACATACGGCACTGAAGCTTTCTTT. Protein: CASTLTYGTEAFF.

This clonotype was seen many times. The rearrangement uses TRBV18 and TRBJ2-1; 8 nucleotides line up with TRBD2. Germline V gene lookup returns CDR1 KGHSH and CDR2 LQKENI. The ends lost 3 bases at V and 5 bases at J; junction bases unmatched: 6. The length of the CDR3 is 15 residues. CDR3 bases: TGTGCCAGCTCACCTGGAGCGGGAGCAGACAATGAGCAGTTCTTC. Its translation is CASSPGAGADNEQFF.

Ten or more counts support this clonotype. The chain links TRBV6-1 to TRBJ2-5; 16 bases fit TRBD2. This CDR3 contains 18 residues. V shed 4 bases, J shed 5 bases, and the junction held 10 bases outside the gene matches. Per germline, CDR1 MNHNS and CDR2 SASEGT. The chain's CDR3 is CASSVSGTSGRAGETQYF. CDR3 DNA sequence: TGTGCCAGCAGTGTTTCCGGGACTAGCGGGAGGGCCGGGGAGACCCAGTACTTC.

This clonotype was recorded at least ten times. This chain joins TRBV29-1 and TRBJ2-7; D perhaps matches TRBD1 (6 bases). V gave up 4 bases and J gave up 1 base, with 14 bases separating them. Per the germline V gene, CDR1 is SQVTM and CDR2 is ANQGSEA. This CDR3 has 14 residues. The CDR3 DNA sequence: TGCAGCGTTGGGGACATATCGGATTCCTACGAGCAGTACTTC. It is translated as CSVGDISDSYEQYF.

In its sample, this clonotype was seen many times. The rearrangement joins TRBV7-8 to TRBJ2-3, with 10 bases identical to TRBD2. V was clipped by 2 bases and J by 5 bases; unmatched bases: 13. Germline CDR1 SGHVS, CDR2 FQNEAQ. The CDR3 sequence is 18 residues long. The CDR3 sequence: CASSLRLTLAGVIDTQYF. CDR3 coding DNA: TGTGCCAGCAGCTTACGTCTTACTCTAGCGGGAGTCATAGATACGCAGTATTTT.

The chain links TRBV6-1 to TRBJ1-1; D perhaps matches TRBD1 (6 bases). The V gene's germline CDR1 is MNHNS and CDR2 SASEGT. Trimming stripped 8 bases from V and 3 bases from J, with 13 bases between. The CDR3 has 13 amino acids. CDR3 residues: CASHRAEDTEAFF. The DNA for the CDR3 is TGTGCCAGCCACAGGGCGGAAGACACTGAAGCTTTCTTT.

In this sample, this clonotype turned up many times. V usage is TRBV6-1 and J usage is TRBJ1-1; TRBD1 might be the D (5 bases). CDR1 is MNHNS, CDR2 SASEGT, per germline. Trimming took off 9 bases at V and 2 bases at J, with 16 bases between the two ends. CDR3 length equals 14 residues. CDR3 sequence: CARAIGDVNTEAFF. DNA for the CDR3: TGTGCCAGGGCAATAGGGGACGTTAACACTGAAGCTTTCTTT.

V is TRBV11-3 and J is TRBJ2-2; 7 positions agree with TRBD1. Looked up from germline, CDR1 is SGHNT and CDR2 is YENEEA. J gave up 1 base and V 3 bases, and 17 bases lay outside the gene matches. CDR3 size: 20 residues. CDR3 sequence (DNA): TGTGCCAGCAGCTTTTATTCTCCTGAGAGAAGGACAGGGAACACCGGGGAGCTGTTTTTT. Translating gives CASSFYSPERRTGNTGELFF. Based on the CDR3 plus reference TRBV11-3 and TRBJ2-2, the full variable domain is EAGVVQSPRYKIIEKKQPVAFWCNPISGHNTLYWYLQNLGQGPELLIRYENEEAVDDSQLPKDRFSAERLKGVDSTLKIQPAELGDSAVYLCASSFYSPERRTGNTGELFFGEGSRLTVL.

The chain carries TRBV15 and TRBJ1-5; D call uncertain. This CDR3 contains 13 residues. Germline assignment: CDR1 LNHNV and CDR2 YYDKDF (reference sequence). The V end was cut by 1 base, the J end by 5 bases, with 6 bases between. CDR3 coding DNA: TGTGCCACCAGCAGAGTGCTGGATCAGCCCCAGCATTTT. Its protein product is CATSRVLDQPQHF. The whole variable domain, remainder taken from reference TRBV15 and TRBJ1-5, is DAMVIQNPRYQVTQFGKPVTLSCSQTLNHNVMYWYQQKSSQAPKLLFHYYDKDFNNEADTPDNFQSRRPNTSFCFLDIRSPGLGDTAMYLCATSRVLDQPQHFGDGTRLSIL.

This clonotype has at least ten counts. V usage is TRBV3-1 and J usage is TRBJ2-7, with a possible D match to TRBD2 (5 bases). V was trimmed by 4 bases and J by 2 bases, leaving 12 bases between them. The length of the CDR3 is 14 residues. Germline-derived CDR1 and CDR2 are LGHDT and YNNKEL (reference sequence). Here the CDR3 reads CASSRSGGPYEQYF. The CDR3, as DNA: TGTGCCAGCAGCCGAAGCGGAGGCCCCTACGAGCAGTACTTC.

This clonotype was found a few times. This chain links TRBV20-1 with TRBJ2-2; 11 bases fit TRBD2. Germline CDR1 and CDR2: DFQATT and SNEGSKA (reference sequence). V was clipped by 6 bases and J by 1 base; unmatched bases: 4. The CDR3 consists of 15 residues. CDR3 region: CSAPGTSGNTGELFF. The DNA of the CDR3 is TGCAGTGCCCCTGGGACTAGCGGGAACACCGGGGAGCTGTTTTTT.

This clonotype was detected ten times or more. The J gene is TRBJ2-1, the V gene TRBV20-1; D unresolved. Germline CDR1 reads DFQATT; CDR2 reads SNEGSKA (reference sequence). CDR3 size: 11 residues. With 3 bases removed from V and 5 bases from J, the gap between germline ends came to 5 bases. CDR3: CSASGHNEQFF. CDR3 in DNA: TGCAGTGCTAGCGGACACAATGAGCAGTTCTTC.

This clonotype was detected a few times. CDR3 sequence: CATSRDIQSSGNTIYF. The CDR3, as DNA: TGTGCCACCAGCAGAGATATTCAGAGCTCTGGAAACACCATATATTTT. The chain employs TRBV15 and TRBJ1-3, with D hard to call. CDR1 and CDR2 (germline): LNHNV, YYDKDF (reference sequence). V was pared by 0 bases and J by 0 bases, with 9 bases between. CDR3 length: 16 amino acids.

The table lists this clonotype with many counts. The chain couples TRBV5-1 to TRBJ2-3; unclear D gene. The CDR3 contains 16 residues. The germline CDR1 and CDR2 sequences are SGHRS and YFSETQ. The ends were cut back, 4 bases at V and 5 bases at J, with 20 bases in the middle. CDR3: CASSPGRSVRLDTQYF. Written as DNA, the CDR3 is TGCGCCAGCAGCCCAGGACGAAGCGTTCGATTAGATACGCAGTATTTT.

This chain joins TRBV4-3 and TRBJ2-1; 7 nucleotides align to TRBD1. Germline lookup yields CDR1 LGHNA and CDR2 YSLEER. The trim removed 3 bases at V and 0 bases at J, leaving 8 bases unmatched. The CDR3 contains 17 residues. CDR3: CASSHRDRPSSYNEQFF. The CDR3 region has the DNA TGCGCCAGCAGCCACCGGGACAGACCTAGCTCCTACAATGAGCAGTTCTTC.

This chain connects TRBV29-1 to TRBJ1-1; D unresolved. The CDR3 runs to 11 residues. Trimming stripped 0 bases from V and 11 bases from J, with 10 bases between. Germline CDR1 reads SQVTM; CDR2 reads ANQGSEA. CDR3 sequence: CSVEDRGGAFF. The DNA of the CDR3 is TGCAGCGTTGAAGATCGGGGTGGCGCTTTCTTT.

This clonotype was observed many times. The gene calls are TRBV14 and TRBJ2-7; D gene unclear. V was pared by 0 bases and J by 4 bases, with 7 bases between. Germline assignment: CDR1 SGHDN and CDR2 FVKESK. The CDR3 loop spans 13 amino acids. DNA of the CDR3: TGTGCCAGCAGCCAAGATTTTGGATACGAGCAGTACTTC. It translates to CASSQDFGYEQYF.

CDR3 in DNA: TGCGCCAGCAGCCCCCTCGGAGGGGGCGGGACCCAGTACTTC. It is translated as CASSPLGGGGTQYF. V usage is TRBV4-3 and J usage is TRBJ2-5; D perhaps matches TRBD1 (7 bases). V lost 4 bases and J 7 bases, leaving 16 bases between the germline ends. The CDR3 sequence is 14 residues long. Germline V gene lookup returns CDR1 LGHNA and CDR2 YSLEER.

This clonotype occurred many times. The V and J genes are TRBV6-2 or TRBV6-3 and TRBJ2-5; D is ambiguous. The germline V gene has CDR1 MNHEY and CDR2 SVGEGT. V lost 5 bases to trimming and J lost 5 bases, with 15 bases between them. The CDR3 contains 14 residues. The CDR3 spells CASSRTRTAETQYF. In DNA, the CDR3 is TGTGCCAGCAGTAGAACAAGGACGGCGGAGACCCAGTACTTC.

This clonotype was seen ten or more times. This chain links TRBV11-2 with TRBJ1-1; D gene unclear. With 5 bases removed from V and 7 bases from J, the gap between germline ends came to 8 bases. The CDR3 consists of 11 residues. Looked up from germline, CDR1 is SGHAT and CDR2 is FQNNGV. This CDR3 is CASSAQVEAFF. CDR3 in DNA: TGTGCCAGCAGCGCCCAGGTTGAAGCTTTCTTT.

The chain recombines TRBV19 with TRBJ1-5; 7 positions match TRBD1. CDR1 is LNHDA, CDR2 SQIVND, per germline (reference sequence). This CDR3 contains 15 residues. After removal of 9 bases from V and 3 bases from J, the junction contained 11 bases not matched to a gene. CDR3 DNA sequence: TGTGCCAGGACCGGACAGGCCGAATACAATCAGCCCCAGCATTTT. This gives the protein CARTGQAEYNQPQHF.

This clonotype was found many times. The rearrangement uses TRBV5-6 and TRBJ1-1; D possibly corresponds to TRBD1 (6 bases). The germline gives CDR1 SGHDT, CDR2 YYEEEE. This CDR3 is built from 15 residues. V lost 0 bases, J lost 2 bases, and 11 bases lay in between. The CDR3 reads CASSLAGTRNTEAFF. In DNA form, the CDR3 reads TGTGCCAGCAGCTTGGCAGGGACACGAAACACTGAAGCTTTCTTT.